The 19 T cell receptor beta chains listed next were all sequenced from one sample in a study of identifying expanded T cells in peripheral blood. Sequenced by immunoSEQ multiplex PCR; TCRdb stores in-frame clones only, minus some. The sample gives approximately 120,000 clones, less than 90% of which show up once; 7% to 9% is in the top ten. The sequencing sample was made of blood. The receptors derive from a person aged 18-70 years in good health.

The chain recombines TRBV5-1 with TRBJ1-2, with D perhaps matching TRBD1 (5 bases). The CDR3 spans 13 residues. V was pared by 0 bases and J by 8 bases, with 11 bases between. The germline V gene encodes CDR1 SGHRS and CDR2 YFSETQ. This CDR3 reads CASSLGGAPGYTF. In DNA form, the CDR3 reads TGCGCCAGCAGCTTGGGAGGGGCGCCGGGCTACACCTTC.

The chain carries TRBV5-5 and TRBJ1-2; TRBD1 aligns across 10 bases. Germline trimming cut 3 bases from V and 3 bases from J; bases unmatched to any gene: 5. The CDR3 loop spans 15 amino acids. The germline V gene has CDR1 SGHKS and CDR2 YYEKEE (reference sequence). This CDR3 reads CASSSRQGADYGYTF. CDR3 DNA sequence: TGTGCCAGCAGCTCTCGACAGGGGGCGGACTATGGCTACACCTTC.

The chain uses TRBV19 and TRBJ1-6, with unresolved D. V lost 2 bases and J lost 6, with 11 bases in between. Germline V gene sequence: CDR1 LNHDA, CDR2 SQIVND (reference sequence). CDR3 length equals 15 residues. CDR3 in amino acids: CASSIIRRGNSPLHF. The DNA of the CDR3 is TGTGCCAGTAGTATAATCCGCCGGGGTAATTCACCCCTCCACTTT. The whole variable domain, filled in from reference TRBV19 and TRBJ1-6, reads DGGITQSPKYLFRKEGQNVTLSCEQNLNHDAMYWYRQDPGQGLRLIYYSQIVNDFQKGDIAEGYSVSREKKESFPLTVTSAQKNPTAFYLCASSIIRRGNSPLHFGNGTRLTVT.

This chain connects TRBV19 to TRBJ2-7; D gene ambiguous. The length of the CDR3 is 11 residues. Between the trimmed V and J ends, which lost 6 bases and 3 bases, there was a span of 6 bases. Germline CDR1 and CDR2: LNHDA and SQIVND (reference sequence). CDR3 protein: CASRRNYEQYF. CDR3 DNA sequence: TGTGCCAGTAGGAGGAACTACGAGCAGTACTTC.

The chain links TRBV5-3 to TRBJ1-2, with TRBD1 identical over 7 bases. TRBV5-3 falls under the ORF class, with uncertain function. The CDR3 length is 16 residues. The J segment lost 3 bases and the V segment lost 0 bases, leaving 8 bases of the junction unmatched. The CDR3, as DNA: TGTGCCAGAAGCTTGGGTAGGGGGCTAATCCACTATGGCTACACCTTC. Residues: CARSLGRGLIHYGYTF.

The genes are TRBV5-6 and TRBJ2-7, with unresolved D. Germline V gives CDR1 SGHDT, CDR2 YYEEEE. This CDR3 has 11 residues. The V gene lost 0 bases and the J gene lost 4 bases, with 2 bases spanning the gap. The CDR3 region is CASSLDYEQYF. The CDR3 DNA follows: TGTGCCAGCAGCTTGGATTACGAGCAGTACTTC. Using reference TRBV5-6 and TRBJ2-7 for the parts outside the CDR3, the full variable domain is DAGVTQSPTHLIKTRGQQVTLRCSPKSGHDTVSWYQQALGQGPQFIFQYYEEEERQRGNFPDRFSGHQFPNYSSELNVNALLLGDSALYLCASSLDYEQYFGPGTRLTVT.

This clone was found once. This chain joins TRBV10-3 and TRBJ1-2; D unclear. Germline V CDR1 and CDR2: ENHRY, SYGVKD. The CDR3 sequence is 13 residues long. V lost 3 bases to trimming and J lost 4 bases, with 9 bases between them. The CDR3 here is CAISEQVRYGYTF. Here the CDR3 DNA reads TGTGCCATCAGTGAACAAGTGCGCTATGGCTACACCTTC.

V and J are TRBV5-1 and TRBJ1-1; unclear D gene. Per germline, CDR1 SGHRS and CDR2 YFSETQ. V gave up 4 bases and J gave up 5 bases, with 9 bases separating them. The CDR3 runs 12 residues. CDR3 sequence reads: CASSPEGTEAFF. The CDR3 DNA sequence: TGCGCCAGCAGCCCCGAGGGAACTGAAGCTTTCTTT.

This chain links TRBV14 with TRBJ2-3; unclear D gene. V was cut by 5 bases and J by 3 bases, with 18 bases left in between. Germline CDR1 is SGHDN and CDR2 is FVKESK. The CDR3 has 16 residues. CDR3: CASSSRKGTGTDTQYF. The CDR3 coding sequence is TGTGCCAGCAGCTCTAGGAAGGGAACGGGTACAGATACGCAGTATTTT.

The chain joins TRBV5-1 to TRBJ2-2; 7 nucleotides line up with TRBD1. The CDR3 consists of 15 residues. V was pared by 3 bases and J by 5 bases, with 7 bases of the junction left unmatched. Germline lookup yields CDR1 SGHRS and CDR2 YFSETQ. CDR3 coding DNA: TGCGCCAGCAGCTCCGGGACAGCCCATACCGGGGAGCTGTTTTTT. Encoded protein: CASSSGTAHTGELFF.

The chain combines TRBV29-1 with TRBJ1-1; D may be TRBD1 (6 bases). The germline V gene encodes CDR1 SQVTM and CDR2 ANQGSEA. The germline V and J ends were trimmed by 2 bases and 4 bases, with 8 bases remaining between them. The CDR3 contains 12 residues. The CDR3 DNA reads TGCAGCGTTGAAACAGGGTTCACTGAAGCTTTCTTT. As protein: CSVETGFTEAFF.

This chain uses TRBV5-1 with TRBJ2-2; no definite D call. Trimming shortened V by 2 bases and J by 0 bases, and 8 bases separated the two germline ends. This CDR3 has 15 amino acids. CDR1 SGHRS and CDR2 YFSETQ come from the germline V gene. The CDR3 reads CASSLSTSNTGELFF. DNA for the CDR3: TGCGCCAGCAGCTTATCTACCTCGAACACCGGGGAGCTGTTTTTT.

CDR3 loop: CASSLGHNTEAFF. CDR3 bases: TGTGCCAGCAGCTTAGGGCACAACACTGAAGCTTTCTTT. The chain links TRBV7-7 to TRBJ1-1, with D uncertain. The CDR3 loop spans 13 amino acids. Looked up from germline, CDR1 is SSHAT and CDR2 is FNYEAQ (reference sequence). Trimming took off 1 base at V and 2 bases at J, with 5 bases between the two ends.

V is TRBV7-2 and J is TRBJ1-1, with a weak D call TRBD1 (5 bases). The V end was cut by 6 bases, the J end by 7 bases, with 15 bases between. This CDR3 has 13 residues. In germline, CDR1 is SGHTA, CDR2 FQGNSA. CDR3 in amino acids: CASRTGRDYEAFF. In DNA form, the CDR3 reads TGTGCCAGCAGGACGGGCAGGGATTATGAAGCTTTCTTT.

The chain joins TRBV11-3 to TRBJ2-5; TRBD2 agrees at 11 bases. V trimming: 0 bases; J trimming: 7 bases; junction bases outside the gene matches: 4. The germline gives CDR1 SGHNT, CDR2 YENEEA. The CDR3 is 15 amino acids. The CDR3 DNA reads TGTGCCAGCAGCTTAGATACTAGCGGGAGCGGGACCCAGTACTTC. Its translation is CASSLDTSGSGTQYF.

The chain uses TRBV7-3 and TRBJ2-1, with 10 bases that match TRBD1. From germline, CDR1 is SGHTA and CDR2 FQGTGA. The CDR3 is 15 amino acids. V was clipped by 5 bases and J by 10 bases; unmatched bases: 11. CDR3 loop: CASSTGQGVTYEQFF. The CDR3 nucleotides read TGTGCCAGCAGCACCGGACAGGGGGTGACCTACGAGCAGTTCTTC.

The gene calls are TRBV28 and TRBJ2-7; D uncertain. The CDR3 loop spans 13 amino acids. The germline V gene encodes CDR1 MDHEN and CDR2 SYDVKM. V was pared by 5 bases and J by 0 bases, with 8 bases between. The CDR3 DNA sequence: TGTGCCAGCAGTGAACTCGACTCCTACGAGCAGTACTTC. Amino acids: CASSELDSYEQYF.

The V and J genes are TRBV9 and TRBJ2-5; unclear D gene. Germline V lookup: CDR1 SGDLS, CDR2 YYNGEE. The CDR3 sequence is 13 residues long. The V gene lost 0 bases and the J gene lost 2 bases, with 5 bases spanning the gap. CDR3 DNA: TGTGCCAGCAGCGTAGGGATGCAAGAGACCCAGTACTTC. Translated: CASSVGMQETQYF.

This rearrangement joins TRBV4-3 to TRBJ2-1, with 7 nucleotides matching TRBD1. This CDR3 is 16 amino acids long. Germline-derived CDR1 and CDR2 are LGHNA and YSLEER. V was pared by 1 base and J by 6 bases, with 9 bases of the junction left unmatched. The CDR3 DNA follows: TGCGCCAGCAGCCAAGGAGGCGGCAGGGGGATCAATGAGCAGTTCTTC. Amino acid sequence: CASSQGGGRGINEQFF.